This entry lists 15 T cell receptor beta chains sequenced from one sample in a study of T cells after yellow fever vaccination. MiXCR, run by TCRdb on the 5' RACE reads, gives a single entry per CDR3 protein. The table has hundreds of thousands of distinct CDR3 sequences, around 3.6% seen once; the top ten hold 23%. The sample consisted of PBMCs, taken on the day of the yellow fever booster vaccination. The receptors were gathered from a man younger than 35 who received the YFV17D yellow fever vaccine.

This clonotype was detected ten times or more. The chain uses TRBV5-6 and TRBJ2-3; D uncertain. Germline V gives CDR1 SGHDT, CDR2 YYEEEE. The V and J ends lost 6 bases and 2 bases respectively, with 16 bases between them. The CDR3 loop spans 15 amino acids. The CDR3 coding sequence is TGTGCCAGCATCCTCCTCTCAAACCCCACAGATACGCAGTATTTT. This sequence encodes CASILLSNPTDTQYF.

This clonotype turned up a few times. This chain joins TRBV5-1 and TRBJ2-3; TRBD2 agrees at 7 bases. CDR1 and CDR2 (germline): SGHRS, YFSETQ. V lost 0 bases, J lost 4 bases, and 14 bases stayed unmatched. This CDR3 contains 18 residues. As DNA, the CDR3 is TGCGCCAGCAGCTTGGCCGGTGCGGGGGATCCCAATTCAGATACGCAGTATTTT. Its translation is CASSLAGAGDPNSDTQYF. Filled out from reference TRBV5-1 and TRBJ2-3, the complete variable domain reads KAGVTQTPRYLIKTRGQQVTLSCSPISGHRSVSWYQQTPGQGLQFLFEYFSETQRNKGNFPGRFSGRQFSNSRSEMNVSTLELGDSALYLCASSLAGAGDPNSDTQYFGPGTRLTVL.

This clonotype appeared a few times. The chain employs TRBV6-5 and TRBJ1-3, with D possibly being TRBD1 (5 bases). The CDR3 has 13 amino acids. Germline assignment: CDR1 MNHEY and CDR2 SVGAGI. Trimming cost V 8 bases and J 2 bases, with 10 bases left between them. CDR3 coding DNA: TGTGCCAGCCGCGAGGGACCTGGAAACACCATATATTTT. Residues: CASREGPGNTIYF.

This clonotype showed up many times. The chain is built from TRBV5-1 and TRBJ2-5; a possible D gene is TRBD2 (6 bases). Trimming left V 5 bases short and J 4 bases short, with 12 bases between. Germline V lookup: CDR1 SGHRS, CDR2 YFSETQ. The CDR3 consists of 13 residues. CDR3 protein: CASRSSGRETQYF. The CDR3 DNA sequence: TGCGCCAGCAGGAGTAGCGGCAGAGAGACCCAGTACTTC.

This clonotype turned up a few times. The chain joins TRBV20-1 to TRBJ1-5; possibly TRBD1 for D (5 bases). The germline gives CDR1 DFQATT, CDR2 SNEGSKA (reference sequence). V was pared by 2 bases and J by 2 bases, with 16 bases between. There are 16 residues in the CDR3. Here the CDR3 reads CSARIRGRGGNQPQHF. The CDR3 bases are TGCAGTGCTAGAATAAGGGGCCGGGGGGGCAATCAGCCCCAGCATTTT.

This clonotype has more than one count but fewer than ten. The rearrangement links TRBV12-3 or TRBV12-4 to TRBJ2-7; 9 nucleotides align to TRBD2. The ends lost 5 bases at V and 1 base at J; junction bases unmatched: 9. The length of the CDR3 is 16 residues. CDR3 residues: CASSTTSGGLSYEQYF. CDR3 DNA: TGTGCCAGCAGTACAACAAGCGGGGGGCTTTCCTACGAGCAGTACTTC.

This clonotype came up many times. The chain recombines TRBV20-1 with TRBJ1-4; D unclear. Germline lookup yields CDR1 DFQATT and CDR2 SNEGSKA (reference sequence). The germline V and J ends were trimmed by 1 base and 8 bases, with 8 bases remaining between them. This CDR3 has 12 residues. CDR3 residues: CSARGLGEKLFF. The CDR3 DNA follows: TGCAGTGCTAGAGGACTCGGAGAAAAACTGTTTTTT.

The rearrangement links TRBV15 to TRBJ1-1; D is unclear. The CDR3 has 13 residues. V was cut by 0 bases and J by 3 bases, with 5 bases left in between. The germline V gene has CDR1 LNHNV and CDR2 YYDKDF (reference sequence). CDR3: CATSRDLDTEAFF. The CDR3 nucleotides read TGTGCCACCAGCAGAGATTTGGACACTGAAGCTTTCTTT.

Only a few counts were recorded for this clonotype. CDR3 sequence reads: CASSRQGRETGELFF. For the CDR3, the DNA is TGTGCCAGCAGCAGACAGGGGAGGGAAACCGGGGAGCTGTTTTTT. The V and J genes are TRBV7-6 and TRBJ2-2, with D perhaps TRBD1 (8 bases). Germline lookup yields CDR1 SGHVS and CDR2 FNYEAQ. This CDR3 has 15 amino acids. V was trimmed by 5 bases and J by 5 bases, leaving 15 bases between them.

This clonotype has a handful of counts. The chain is built from TRBV19 and TRBJ2-5, with D possibly TRBD1 on 8 matching bases. With 4 bases removed from V and 5 bases from J, the gap between germline ends came to 17 bases. CDR3 size: 15 residues. Germline V gives CDR1 LNHDA, CDR2 SQIVND (reference sequence). CDR3 residues: CASSTSTGGEETQYF. The CDR3 bases are TGTGCCAGTAGTACATCAACAGGGGGGGAGGAGACCCAGTACTTC.

This clonotype was recorded at least ten times. The V call is TRBV20-1, the J call TRBJ2-5; the D gene is possibly TRBD2 (6 bases). Germline lookup yields CDR1 DFQATT and CDR2 SNEGSKA (reference sequence). V was pared by 6 bases and J by 2 bases, with 16 bases between. CDR3 length: 14 amino acids. CDR3 region: CSATGAREQETQYF. The CDR3 DNA reads as TGCAGTGCGACCGGGGCCCGGGAGCAAGAGACCCAGTACTTC.

This clonotype was recorded at least ten times. The chain has TRBV5-5 and TRBJ2-3; D may be TRBD1 or TRBD2 (6 bases each). The CDR3 is 14 amino acids. Looked up from germline, CDR1 is SGHKS and CDR2 is YYEKEE (reference sequence). The germline V and J ends were trimmed by 4 bases and 2 bases, with 11 bases remaining between them. As DNA, the CDR3 is TGTGCCAGCAGCCTCCGGGGGCTCACAGATACGCAGTATTTT. Translation gives CASSLRGLTDTQYF.

This clonotype was seen more than once but under ten times. The chain has TRBV12-3 or TRBV12-4 and TRBJ1-1; 8 bases are shared with TRBD1. The V and J ends lost 3 bases and 5 bases, in that order; junction bases with no gene match: 5. The CDR3 has 14 amino acids. The CDR3 DNA follows: TGTGCCAGCAGTTTTACAGGGGGAGGGACTGAAGCTTTCTTT. It specifies CASSFTGGGTEAFF.

The chain is built from TRBV6-5 and TRBJ2-3; D remains ambiguous. The length of the CDR3 is 15 residues. Germline CDR1 reads MNHEY; CDR2 reads SVGAGI. V lost 0 bases, J lost 0 bases, and 7 bases lay in between. CDR3 in amino acids: CASSYSLRSTDTQYF. For the CDR3, the DNA is TGTGCCAGCAGTTACTCGCTCAGGAGCACAGATACGCAGTATTTT.

The V gene is TRBV7-6, the J gene TRBJ1-3; D may be TRBD1 (6 bases). The CDR3 runs 16 residues. Germline CDR1 and CDR2: SGHVS and FNYEAQ. The V end was cut by 1 base, the J end by 4 bases, with 14 bases between. CDR3 amino acids: CASSLGSGAGGNTIYF. CDR3 DNA sequence: TGTGCCAGCAGCTTAGGTTCGGGGGCCGGAGGAAACACCATATATTTT.